This T cell receptor (beta chain) was profiled in a study of blood T cell repertoires in COVID-19. The method was immunoSEQ multiplex PCR; TCRdb's version includes in-frame clones alone and lacks a portion of them. The table records 200,000 to 250,000 clones, roughly 81% of them present only once. V lost 1 base and J 4 bases, leaving 10 bases between the germline ends. The CDR3 is 14 amino acids. Germline V gene sequence: CDR1 LNHDA, CDR2 SQIVND (reference sequence). Sequences were obtained from peripheral blood. The TCR was taken from a man aged 40-50 years with acute or convalescent COVID-19. The rearrangement joins TRBV19 to TRBJ1-2, with a tentative D call TRBD1 (6 bases). The CDR3 sequence is CASSIGTASYGYTF. In DNA, the CDR3 is TGTGCCAGTAGTATAGGGACAGCATCCTATGGCTACACCTTC.